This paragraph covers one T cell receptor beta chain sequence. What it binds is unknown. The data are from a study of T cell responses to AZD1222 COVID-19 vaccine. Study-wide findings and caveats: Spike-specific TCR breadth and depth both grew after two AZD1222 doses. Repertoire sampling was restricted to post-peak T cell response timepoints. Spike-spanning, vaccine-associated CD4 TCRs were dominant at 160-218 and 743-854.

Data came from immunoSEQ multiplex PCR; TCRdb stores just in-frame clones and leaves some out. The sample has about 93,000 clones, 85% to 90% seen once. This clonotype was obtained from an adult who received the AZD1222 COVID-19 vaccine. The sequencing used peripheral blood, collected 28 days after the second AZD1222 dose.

CDR3 sequence (DNA): TGTGCCAGCAAGGCCCGGGGTTACAGCCACGAGCAGTACTTC. Residues: CASKARGYSHEQYF. The chain couples TRBV6-5 to TRBJ2-7; D might be TRBD2 (5 bases). The CDR3 has 14 amino acids. V was cut by 7 bases and J by 5 bases, with 18 bases left in between. Germline CDR1 reads MNHEY; CDR2 reads SVGAGI.